These T cell receptor beta chains were read from a single sample in a study of T cells in Graves' hyperthyroidism and ophthalmopathy. MiXCR was run by TCRdb on the multiplex PCR reads, yielding one entry per CDR3 protein. The sample yields some 620,000 distinct CDR3 sequences, about a sixth seen once. The source material was blood. These receptors all stem from a woman in her twenties or thirties with Graves' hyperthyroidism. Both conserved end residues are part of each CDR3. A D gene is named only where the DNA matches it firmly. Clone sizes are given selectively: once, few, many, or a class where the clone is expanded.

clone_size d_call v_call cdr3_aa
many . TRBV20-1 CSARGDPREQYF
many . TRBV6-2/TRBV6-3 CASSYSPGGELFF
. . TRBV2 CASSEGAGLNTGELFF
few . TRBV5-6 CASSSYGRVGESPLHF
few . TRBV9 CASSVEDSSQETQYF
. . TRBV5-1 CASSLDRYQETQYF
many . TRBV2 CASTETETQYF
. TRBD2 TRBV2 CASRRLTSGRVAEQFF
few TRBD2 TRBV24-1 CATSDHRLAGSSYNEQFF
. . TRBV30 CAWSNGNKETQYF
few . TRBV10-3 CAIRFLRGNSNQPQHF
few . TRBV10-3 CAINGGVTNTGELFF
many TRBD1 TRBV12-3/TRBV12-4 CASSPGTEYGYTF
. . TRBV7-9 CASSQTPGIYEQYF
many TRBD2 TRBV20-1 CSARYQAGALGNEQFF
many . TRBV28 CASSFASPDTQYF
many TRBD1 TRBV2 CARKPGTGNGYTF